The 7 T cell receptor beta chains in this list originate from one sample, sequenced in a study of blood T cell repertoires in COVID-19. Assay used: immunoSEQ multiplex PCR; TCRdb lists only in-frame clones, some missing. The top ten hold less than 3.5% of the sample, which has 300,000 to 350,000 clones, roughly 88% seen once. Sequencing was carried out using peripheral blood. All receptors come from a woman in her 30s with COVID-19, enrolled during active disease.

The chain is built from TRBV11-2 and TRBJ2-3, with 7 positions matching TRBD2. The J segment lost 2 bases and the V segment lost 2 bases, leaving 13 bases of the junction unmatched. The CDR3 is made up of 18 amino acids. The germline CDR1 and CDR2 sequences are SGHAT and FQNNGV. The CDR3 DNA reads TGTGCCAGCAGCTTATGGAGCGGGACCCGACGTTTCACAGATACGCAGTATTTT. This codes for CASSLWSGTRRFTDTQYF.

The CDR3 nucleotides are TGTGCCAGCAGTTCGGCGGGGTTAGGCCTCGGTGAAAAACTGTTTTTT. Translation: CASSSAGLGLGEKLFF. The rearrangement uses TRBV6-5 and TRBJ1-4; D ambiguous. Trimming shortened V by 4 bases and J by 7 bases, and 19 bases separated the two germline ends. This CDR3 spans 16 amino acids. Germline values: CDR1 MNHEY, CDR2 SVGAGI.

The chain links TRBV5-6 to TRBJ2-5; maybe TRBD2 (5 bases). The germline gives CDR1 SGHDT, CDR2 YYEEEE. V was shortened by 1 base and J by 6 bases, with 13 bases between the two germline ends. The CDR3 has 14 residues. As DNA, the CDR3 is TGTGCCAGCAGCTTGTCCGGTAGCGCGAAGACCCAGTACTTC. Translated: CASSLSGSAKTQYF. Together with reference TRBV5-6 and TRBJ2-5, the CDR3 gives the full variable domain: DAGVTQSPTHLIKTRGQQVTLRCSPKSGHDTVSWYQQALGQGPQFIFQYYEEEERQRGNFPDRFSGHQFPNYSSELNVNALLLGDSALYLCASSLSGSAKTQYFGPGTRLLVL.

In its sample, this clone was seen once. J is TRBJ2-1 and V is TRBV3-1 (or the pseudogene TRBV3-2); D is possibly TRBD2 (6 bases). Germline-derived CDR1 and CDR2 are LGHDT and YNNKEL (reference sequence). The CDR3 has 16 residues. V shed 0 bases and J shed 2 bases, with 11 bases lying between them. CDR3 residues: CASSQDISGAYNEQFF. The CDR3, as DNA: TGTGCCAGCAGCCAAGATATTAGCGGAGCCTACAATGAGCAGTTCTTC.

The CDR3 is CASSYGSGGPTDTQYF. The CDR3 DNA reads as TGTGCCAGCAGTTACGGTTCGGGAGGGCCGACAGATACGCAGTATTTT. The chain recombines TRBV6-2 or TRBV6-3 with TRBJ2-3; 8 bases are a match to TRBD2. The V segment lost 2 bases and the J segment 3 bases; nucleotides outside the gene matches: 7. This CDR3 is built from 16 residues. Germline CDR1 and CDR2: MNHEY and SVGEGT.

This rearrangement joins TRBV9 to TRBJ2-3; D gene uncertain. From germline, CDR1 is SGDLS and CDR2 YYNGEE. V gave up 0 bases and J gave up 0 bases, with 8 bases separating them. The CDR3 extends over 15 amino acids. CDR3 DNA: TGTGCCAGCAGCGTAGCCCCAACTAGCACAGATACGCAGTATTTT. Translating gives CASSVAPTSTDTQYF.

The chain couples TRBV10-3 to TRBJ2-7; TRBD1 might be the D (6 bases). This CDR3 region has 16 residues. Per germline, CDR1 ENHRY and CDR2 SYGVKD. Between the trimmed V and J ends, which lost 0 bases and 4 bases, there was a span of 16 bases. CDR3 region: CAISESRVQGLYEQYF. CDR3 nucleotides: TGTGCCATCAGTGAGTCACGAGTACAGGGCCTTTACGAGCAGTACTTC.